Below, one TCR beta chain is given with its context. Its target is not known. Sequencing used immunoSEQ multiplex PCR; TCRdb keeps in-frame clones, though not all of them. The sample yields about 25,000 clones, approximately 80% seen once. Stated time point: week 5, during vaccination. Doses consisted of 300 ug of mutant IDH1 20-mer peptide each, paired with topical imiquimod. New WHO grade 3 or 4 astrocytomas that were IDH1-mutant and ATRX-lost had been found in donors. This sample was taken from a study of a mutant IDH1 vaccine in newly diagnosed glioma. Study overall: Each patient was administered eight vaccinations, scheduled in weeks 1, 3, 5, 7, 11, 15, 19 and 23. The therapy given earlier, which was standard therapy, consisted of radiotherapy, temozolomide, or both, and most of the patients received both.

This sequence was found in a man in his forties with glioma. The sample consisted of PBMCs, taken from a glioma patient whose treatment included an IDH1 peptide vaccine.

The CDR3 protein is CASSVIAAESEKLFF. CDR3 nucleotides: TGTGCCAGCAGCGTGATTGCGGCCGAGAGTGAAAAACTGTTTTTT. The J gene is TRBJ1-4, the V gene TRBV11-2, with no clear D. Germline V gives CDR1 SGHAT, CDR2 FQNNGV. The CDR3 extends over 15 amino acids. Trimming took off 5 bases at V and 7 bases at J, with 17 bases between the two ends.